This is a list of T cell receptor beta chains from one sample in a study of Graves' ophthalmopathy and Graves' hyperthyroidism. MiXCR, applied by TCRdb to the multiplex PCR reads, yields one record per CDR3 protein. The repertoire holds 650,000 to 800,000 distinct CDR3 sequences, roughly 39% seen once, with 3% to 3.5% in the top ten. The material sequenced was peripheral blood. The receptors were sampled from an adult man with Graves' ophthalmopathy. The CDR3 runs from the conserved cysteine through the conserved F or W. The order of the fields is clone size, V gene, J gene, D gene, CDR3 DNA, CDR3 protein. The D gene is left open where the match is weak. Clone size is stated in some rows and not others, as once, few, many or a class when expanded.

NA	TRBV10-3	TRBJ1-3	NA	TGTGCCAGCAGTTACTCACCAGGGAGCTCTGGAAACACCATATATTTT	CASSYSPGSSGNTIYF
many	TRBV7-9	TRBJ1-1	NA	TGTGCCAGCAGTCCAGTGAGTAACACTGAAGCTTTCTTT	CASSPVSNTEAFF
many	TRBV25-1	TRBJ1-5	NA	TGTGCCAGCAGTGAGTTTACGATACTTAGCAATCAGCCCCAGCATTTT	CASSEFTILSNQPQHF
many	TRBV29-1	TRBJ1-2	NA	TGCAGCGTTCCTGACAGCCCCAACACCTATGGCTACACCTTC	CSVPDSPNTYGYTF
NA	TRBV19	TRBJ1-1	NA	TGTGACAGCGGCACAAGAGACCCCCTGAACACTGAAGCTTTCTTT	CDSGTRDPLNTEAFF
many	TRBV6-5	TRBJ1-6	NA	TGTGCCAGCAGTTACGGGACGATAATGGATTCACCCCTCCACTTT	CASSYGTIMDSPLHF
few	TRBV18	TRBJ1-1	NA	TGTGCCAGCTGTACCACGGGGATCTTGGACACTGAAGCTTTCTTT	CASCTTGILDTEAFF
few	TRBV11-2	TRBJ1-1	NA	TGTGCCAGCAGCGAGGGTGAGGGCACTGAAGCTTTCTTT	CASSEGEGTEAFF
NA	TRBV20-1	TRBJ1-5	NA	TGCAGTGCTAGTGCGGGTAGGAGCAATCAGCCCCAGCATTTT	CSASAGRSNQPQHF
NA	TRBV15	TRBJ1-5	TRBD1	TGTGCCACCAGCAGAGATCGACCCAACCCCCGGGACAGGATCAAACAGCCCCAGCATTTT	CATSRDRPNPRDRIKQPQHF
NA	TRBV12-3/TRBV12-4	TRBJ1-2	NA	TGTGCCAGCAGTTTGACACTAACTAACTATGGCTACACCTTC	CASSLTLTNYGYTF
NA	TRBV29-1	TRBJ2-5	NA	TGCAGGCTAGTCCAAGAGACCCAGTACTTC	CRLVQETQYF
NA	TRBV19	TRBJ2-7	NA	TGTGCCAGTAGTATTCGGGGGAACTACGAGCAGTACTTC	CASSIRGNYEQYF
NA	TRBV29-1	TRBJ1-1	NA	TGCAGCTCACCAAGGGAGAACACTGAAGCTTTCTTT	CSSPRENTEAFF
many	TRBV10-3	TRBJ1-5	TRBD1	TGTGCCATCAGTGAGTCGATCGGGACAGGGGGTCCACGACAGCCCCAGCATTTT	CAISESIGTGGPRQPQHF
NA	TRBV2	TRBJ1-5	NA	TGTGCCAGCTTAGGGCAGGGGCCGAATCAGCCCCAGCATTTT	CASLGQGPNQPQHF
NA	TRBV5-1	TRBJ1-4	TRBD1	TGCGCCAGCTCGACAGGGCAGGAGGAAAAACTGTTTTTT	CASSTGQEEKLFF
many	TRBV5-1	TRBJ1-2	NA	TGCGCCAGCAGTCCGGACATGGAATCGGGAGGCTACACCTTC	CASSPDMESGGYTF
NA	TRBV2	TRBJ1-5	NA	TGTGCCAGCAGGAGGCCACGGAATCAGCCCCAGCATTTT	CASRRPRNQPQHF
few	TRBV12-3/TRBV12-4	TRBJ2-7	TRBD1	TGTGCCAGCAGTCACCCGGGACAGAGATACTACGAGCAGTACTTC	CASSHPGQRYYEQYF
NA	TRBV7-9	TRBJ1-6	TRBD1	TGTGCCAGCAGCTTACAGCGGACAGGTGATAGTTCACCCCTCCACTTT	CASSLQRTGDSSPLHF
NA	TRBV12-3/TRBV12-4	TRBJ2-2	NA	TGTGCCAGCAGTTCGGACCGAACGACCGGGGAGCTGTTTTTT	CASSSDRTTGELFF
many	TRBV20-1	TRBJ1-5	NA	TGCAGTGCTCTTACAGGATCGGGTCAGCCCCAGCATTTT	CSALTGSGQPQHF
few	TRBV3-1	TRBJ1-2	NA	TGTGCCAGCAGCCAAGGAGACGGACGCAGACACTACCTGATTTATGGCTACACCTTC	CASSQGDGRRHYLIYGYTF
NA	TRBV10-3	TRBJ1-1	TRBD1	TGTGCCATCATCCCGGACAGGGGGCTGACTGAAGCTTTCTTT	CAIIPDRGLTEAFF
many	TRBV12-5	TRBJ1-5	NA	TGTGCTAGTGGTTTAGCCTTGGTCGGGCAGCCCCAGCATTTT	CASGLALVGQPQHF
few	TRBV6-2/TRBV6-3	TRBJ1-2	NA	TGTGCCAGCAGTTACCACAGGGAACCTATCGATGGCTACACCTTC	CASSYHREPIDGYTF
many	TRBV9	TRBJ2-2	NA	TGTGCCAGCAGCGTAGCTGCAGGGACCACCGGGGAGCTGTTTTTT	CASSVAAGTTGELFF
NA	TRBV2	TRBJ2-5	TRBD1	TGTGCCAGCAGCTGGAAACAGGGGGCGCGGGAGACCCAGTACTTC	CASSWKQGARETQYF
NA	TRBV7-9	TRBJ1-1	TRBD1	TGTGCCAGCAGCCGGGACAGGAGGGGGAACACTGAAGCTTTCTTT	CASSRDRRGNTEAFF
many	TRBV10-3	TRBJ2-7	NA	TGTGCCATCAAGCAGGCGTCTTCGTACGAGCAGTACTTC	CAIKQASSYEQYF
NA	TRBV10-3	TRBJ1-1	NA	TGTGCCAGCTCAGGGACGGTTCATGGGGGCACTGAAGCTTTCTTT	CASSGTVHGGTEAFF
few	TRBV20-1	TRBJ2-2	TRBD2	TGCAGTGCCTCTAGCGGCCAAGGCACCGGGGAGCTGTTTTTT	CSASSGQGTGELFF
NA	TRBV7-8	TRBJ2-1	NA	TGTGCCAGCAGCTTAACGCCAGCCAATGAGCAGTTCTTC	CASSLTPANEQFF
NA	TRBV4-2	TRBJ2-7	NA	TGTGCCAGCAGTTCCGACTCGGGTCCTACTGTGGAGCAGTACTTC	CASSSDSGPTVEQYF
NA	TRBV6-5	TRBJ2-5	TRBD1	TGTGCCAGCAGCCGGAACACAGGGGGTCAAGAGACCCAGTACTTC	CASSRNTGGQETQYF
NA	TRBV6-1	TRBJ2-7	TRBD1	TGTGCCAGCAGTTACAAAACAGGGGAGAGCTCCTACGAGCAGTACTTC	CASSYKTGESSYEQYF
few	TRBV27	TRBJ2-7	TRBD2	TGTGCCAGCAAGGTAGCGGGAGACCTCATCTACGAGCAGTACTTC	CASKVAGDLIYEQYF
few	TRBV5-4	TRBJ2-5	NA	TGTGCCAGCAGCTGGCCCCAGGGTCTGGGACAAGAGACCCAGTACTTC	CASSWPQGLGQETQYF
many	TRBV29-1	TRBJ1-2	NA	TGCAGCGTTCCAGCCCGTATCAGGGGCGCCTATGGCTACACCTTC	CSVPARIRGAYGYTF